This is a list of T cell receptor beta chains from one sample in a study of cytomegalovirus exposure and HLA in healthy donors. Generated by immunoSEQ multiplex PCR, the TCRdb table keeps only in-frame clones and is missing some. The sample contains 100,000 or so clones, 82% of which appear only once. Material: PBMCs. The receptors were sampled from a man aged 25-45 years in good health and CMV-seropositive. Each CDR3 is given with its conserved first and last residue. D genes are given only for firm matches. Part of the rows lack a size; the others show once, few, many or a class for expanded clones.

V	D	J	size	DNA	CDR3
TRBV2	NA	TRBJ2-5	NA	TGTGCCAGCACCCAGGAACAGGGTCTAGAGACCCAGTACTTC	CASTQEQGLETQYF
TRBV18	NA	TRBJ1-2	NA	TGTGCCAGCTCACTAAGGGGGTCCGGCGTGGGCTACACCTTC	CASSLRGSGVGYTF
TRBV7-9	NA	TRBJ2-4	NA	TGTGCCAGCAGCCGTCCGATGGGTGGCAGCGTCGCCAAAAACATTCAGTACTTC	CASSRPMGGSVAKNIQYF
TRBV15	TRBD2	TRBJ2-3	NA	TGTGCCACCAGCAGGGGGCGGACTAGCGGCCACACAGATACGCAGTATTTT	CATSRGRTSGHTDTQYF
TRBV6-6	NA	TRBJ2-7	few	TGTGCCAGCTCTAGACAGGACGAGAGCTACGAGCAGTACTTC	CASSRQDESYEQYF
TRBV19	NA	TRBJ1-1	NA	TGTGCCAGTAGTATAGGACAGATGAACACTGAAGCTTTCTTT	CASSIGQMNTEAFF
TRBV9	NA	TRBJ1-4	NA	TGTGCCAGCAGCGTGAGTCCTATTGGTGAAAAACTGTTTTTT	CASSVSPIGEKLFF
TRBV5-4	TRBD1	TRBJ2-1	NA	TGTGCCAGCAGCGCCGGGACAGGGCGTAATGAGCAGTTCTTC	CASSAGTGRNEQFF
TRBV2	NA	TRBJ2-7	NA	TGTGCCAGCAGTGATATGTTCTACGAGCAGTACTTC	CASSDMFYEQYF
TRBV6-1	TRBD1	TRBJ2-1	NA	TGTGCCAGCAGAGCACCGGGACAGGGTATTTATGAGCAGTTCTTC	CASRAPGQGIYEQFF
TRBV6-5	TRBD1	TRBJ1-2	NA	TGTGCCAGCAGTCCGACAGGGAACTATGGCTACACCTTC	CASSPTGNYGYTF
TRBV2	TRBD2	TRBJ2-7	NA	TGTGCCAGCTCAATTAGCGGGAGCCACGAGCAGTACTTC	CASSISGSHEQYF
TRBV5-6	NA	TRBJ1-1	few	TGTGCCAGCAGCTTGGCTACGGGGGAAGCTTTCTTT	CASSLATGEAFF
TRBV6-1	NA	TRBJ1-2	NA	TGTGCCAGCAGTGAAAGTCAGGCTCATGGCTACACCTTC	CASSESQAHGYTF
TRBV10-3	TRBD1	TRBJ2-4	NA	TGTGCCATCAGTGAGTCAGGGACAGGGGGCGGATTAGCCAAAAACATTCAGTACTTC	CAISESGTGGGLAKNIQYF
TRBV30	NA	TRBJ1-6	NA	TGTGCCTGGGGCTCCGCTTATTATAATTCACCCCTCCACTTT	CAWGSAYYNSPLHF
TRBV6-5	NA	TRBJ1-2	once	TGTGCCAGCAGTTCCCGGGGGAGGGCCGGTGGCTACACCTTC	CASSSRGRAGGYTF
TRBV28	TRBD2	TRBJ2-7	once	TGTGCCAGCAGTCCGCTGGGGGGGTACGAGCAGTACTTC	CASSPLGGYEQYF
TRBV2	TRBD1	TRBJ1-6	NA	TGTGCCAGTGCCCAGGGGGATAATTCACCCCTCCACTTT	CASAQGDNSPLHF
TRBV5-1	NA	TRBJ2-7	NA	TGCGCCAGCAGCTGGACCAGGGGTAGGAACGAGCAGTACTTC	CASSWTRGRNEQYF